The clone carrying this T cell receptor beta chain is termed medium-sized. This sample was taken from a study of immune characterization of retroperitoneal liposarcoma. The CDR3 consists of 15 residues. Germline loops: CDR1 MNHEY, CDR2 SVGAGI. MiXCR, run by TCRdb on the PCR reads, gives a single entry per CDR3 protein. The repertoire holds 2,000 to 3,000 distinct CDR3 sequences, with 20% to 25% as singletons. The chain joins TRBV6-5 to TRBJ2-4; D ambiguous. The J call may not be correct, given that the DNA end is closer to TRBJ2-7. The specimen sequenced was tumor tissue. This TCR derives from a male donor with retroperitoneal liposarcoma. The CDR3 DNA is TGTGCCAGCAGTTACTCGCCAGCCCGAGATTACGAGCAGTACTTC. This gives the protein CASSYSPARDYEQYF.